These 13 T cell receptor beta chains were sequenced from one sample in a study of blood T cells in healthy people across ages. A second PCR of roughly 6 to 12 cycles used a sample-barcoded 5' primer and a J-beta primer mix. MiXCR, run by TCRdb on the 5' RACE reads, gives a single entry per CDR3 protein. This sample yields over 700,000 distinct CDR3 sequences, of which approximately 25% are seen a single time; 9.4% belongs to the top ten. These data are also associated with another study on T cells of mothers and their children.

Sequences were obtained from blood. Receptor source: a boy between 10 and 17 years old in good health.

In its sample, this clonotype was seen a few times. In nucleotides, the CDR3 is TGTGCCAGCAGCGTAGGACAGCCCACAGATACGCAGTATTTT. Amino acids: CASSVGQPTDTQYF. The genes are TRBV9 and TRBJ2-3; TRBD1 is a possible D gene (5 bases). Germline values: CDR1 SGDLS, CDR2 YYNGEE. CDR3 length equals 14 residues. Trimming left V 0 bases short and J 2 bases short, with 7 bases between. The variable domain in full, completed from reference TRBV9 and TRBJ2-3, reads DSGVTQTPKHLITATGQRVTLRCSPRSGDLSVYWYQQSLDQGLQFLIQYYNGEERAKGNILERFSAQQFPDLHSELNLSSLELGDSALYFCASSVGQPTDTQYFGPGTRLTVL.

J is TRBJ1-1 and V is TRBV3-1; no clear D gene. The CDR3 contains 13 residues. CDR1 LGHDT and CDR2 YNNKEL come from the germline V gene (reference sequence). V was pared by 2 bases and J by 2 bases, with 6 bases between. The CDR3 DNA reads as TGTGCCAGCAGCCAATTCATTAACACTGAAGCTTTCTTT. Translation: CASSQFINTEAFF.

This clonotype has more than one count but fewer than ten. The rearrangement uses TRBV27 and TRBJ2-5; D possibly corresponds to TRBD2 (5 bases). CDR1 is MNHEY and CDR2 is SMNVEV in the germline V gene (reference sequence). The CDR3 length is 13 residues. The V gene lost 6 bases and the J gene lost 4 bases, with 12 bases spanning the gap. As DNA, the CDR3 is TGTGCCAGCAGCCGACGGGGATTAGAGACCCAGTACTTC. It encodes CASSRRGLETQYF.

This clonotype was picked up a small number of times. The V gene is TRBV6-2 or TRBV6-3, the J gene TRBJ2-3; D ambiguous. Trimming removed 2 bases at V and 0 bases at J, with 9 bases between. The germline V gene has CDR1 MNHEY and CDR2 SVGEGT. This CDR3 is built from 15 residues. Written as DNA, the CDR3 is TGTGCCAGCAGTTACGTCGGAACTAGCACAGATACGCAGTATTTT. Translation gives CASSYVGTSTDTQYF.

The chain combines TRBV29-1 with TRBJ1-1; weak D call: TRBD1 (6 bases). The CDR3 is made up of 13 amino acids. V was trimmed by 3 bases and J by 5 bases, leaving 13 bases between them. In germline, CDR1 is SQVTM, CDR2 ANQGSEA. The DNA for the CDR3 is TGCAGCGTTGATGAACAGGGAGGAACTGAAGCTTTCTTT. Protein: CSVDEQGGTEAFF.

The CDR3 bases are TGTGCCAGCACTCCACTACAGGGGGGGGAGACCCAGTACTTC. Translated: CASTPLQGGETQYF. This chain uses TRBV7-6 with TRBJ2-5; D might be TRBD1 (8 bases). The V end was cut by 7 bases, the J end by 5 bases, with 17 bases between. The CDR3 consists of 14 residues. Looked up from germline, CDR1 is SGHVS and CDR2 is FNYEAQ.

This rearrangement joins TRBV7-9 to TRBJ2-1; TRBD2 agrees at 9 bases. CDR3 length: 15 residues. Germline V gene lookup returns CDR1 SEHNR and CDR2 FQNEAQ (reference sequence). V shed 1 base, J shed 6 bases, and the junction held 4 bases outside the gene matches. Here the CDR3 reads CASSLGGGAFNEQFF. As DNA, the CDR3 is TGTGCCAGCAGCTTAGGCGGGGGGGCATTCAATGAGCAGTTCTTC.

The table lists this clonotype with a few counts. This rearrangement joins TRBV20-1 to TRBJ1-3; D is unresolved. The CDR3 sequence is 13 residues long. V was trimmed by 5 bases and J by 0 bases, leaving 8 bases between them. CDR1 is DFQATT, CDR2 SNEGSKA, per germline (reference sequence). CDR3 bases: TGCAGTGCTTGGGATTCCTCTGGAAACACCATATATTTT. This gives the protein CSAWDSSGNTIYF.

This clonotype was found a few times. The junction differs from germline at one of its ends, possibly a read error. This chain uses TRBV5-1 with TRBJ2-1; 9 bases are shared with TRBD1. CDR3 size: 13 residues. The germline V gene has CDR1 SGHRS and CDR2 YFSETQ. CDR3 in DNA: TGCGCCAGCAGCTTGTCTCCGGGACAGGGTTGGGATTTC. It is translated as CASSLSPGQGWDF.

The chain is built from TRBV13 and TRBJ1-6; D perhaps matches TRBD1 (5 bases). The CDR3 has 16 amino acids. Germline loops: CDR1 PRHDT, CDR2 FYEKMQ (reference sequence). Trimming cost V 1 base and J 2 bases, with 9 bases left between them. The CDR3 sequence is CASSLEGTAYNSPLHF. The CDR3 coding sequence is TGTGCCAGCAGCTTAGAAGGGACGGCCTATAATTCACCCCTCCACTTT.

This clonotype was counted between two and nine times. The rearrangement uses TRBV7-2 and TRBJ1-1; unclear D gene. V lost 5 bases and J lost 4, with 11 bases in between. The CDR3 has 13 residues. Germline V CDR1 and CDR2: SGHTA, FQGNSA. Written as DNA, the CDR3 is TGTGCCAGCAGCCCCCATCGGGCCACTGAAGCTTTCTTT. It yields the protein CASSPHRATEAFF. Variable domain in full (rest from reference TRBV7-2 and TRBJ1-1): GAGVSQSPSNKVTEKGKDVELRCDPISGHTALYWYRQSLGQGLEFLIYFQGNSAPDKSGLPSDRFSAERTGGSVSTLTIQRTQQEDSAVYLCASSPHRATEAFFGQGTRLTVV.

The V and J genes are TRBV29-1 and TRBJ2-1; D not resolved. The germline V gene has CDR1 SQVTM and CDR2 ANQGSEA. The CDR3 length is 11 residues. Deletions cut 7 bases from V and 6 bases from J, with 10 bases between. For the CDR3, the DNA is TGCAGCGCTGAGGCTAGCAATGAGCAGTTCTTC. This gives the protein CSAEASNEQFF.

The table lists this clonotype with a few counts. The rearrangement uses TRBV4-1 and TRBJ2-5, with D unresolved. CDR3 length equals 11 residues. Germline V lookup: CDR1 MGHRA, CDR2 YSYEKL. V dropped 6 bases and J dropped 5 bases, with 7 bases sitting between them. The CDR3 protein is CASRDYETQYF. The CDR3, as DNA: TGCGCCAGCAGAGATTACGAGACCCAGTACTTC.